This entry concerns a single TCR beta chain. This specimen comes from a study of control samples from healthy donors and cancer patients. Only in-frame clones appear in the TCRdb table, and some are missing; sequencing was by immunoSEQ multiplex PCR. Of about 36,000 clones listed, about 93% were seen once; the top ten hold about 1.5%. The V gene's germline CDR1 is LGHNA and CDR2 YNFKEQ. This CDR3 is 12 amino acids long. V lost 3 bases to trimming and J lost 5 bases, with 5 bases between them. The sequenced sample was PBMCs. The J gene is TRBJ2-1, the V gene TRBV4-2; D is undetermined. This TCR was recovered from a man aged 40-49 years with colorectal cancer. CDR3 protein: CASSQGNNEQFF. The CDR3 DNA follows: TGTGCCAGCAGCCAGGGGAACAATGAGCAGTTCTTC.